These 22 T cell receptor beta chains were sequenced from one sample in a study of a mutant IDH1 vaccine in newly diagnosed glioma. This sample's time point: baseline, week 1 (first vaccination visit). Stated treatment: pre-vaccination baseline after standard-of-care therapy. Generated by immunoSEQ multiplex PCR, the TCRdb table keeps only in-frame clones and is missing some. Seen here are 50,000 or so clones, just over 85% observed once, and the top ten hold 2% to 2.5%. The material sequenced was PBMCs, taken from a glioma patient treated with radiotherapy, temozolomide or both. These receptors came from a man between 35 and 55 years old with glioma.

The CDR3 coding sequence is TGTGCCAGCAGTCTCGGGACAGGGGCGCCTGGCTACTTC. Amino acid sequence: CASSLGTGAPGYF. The chain links TRBV6-5 to TRBJ2-7; the match to TRBD1 covers 10 bases. The V gene end was trimmed by 5 bases and the J gene end by 13 bases; junction bases not matched to a gene: 11. Germline CDR1 reads MNHEY; CDR2 reads SVGAGI. The CDR3 covers 13 residues.

The chain joins TRBV5-5 to TRBJ1-2; maybe TRBD1 (6 bases). Germline V CDR1 and CDR2: SGHKS, YYEKEE (reference sequence). The CDR3 runs to 14 residues. The V gene lost 4 bases and the J gene lost 4 bases, with 14 bases spanning the gap. The DNA for the CDR3 is TGTGCCAGCAGCCCAGGGGCAGCTCCCTATGGCTACACCTTC. This gives the protein CASSPGAAPYGYTF.

The chain combines TRBV19 with TRBJ2-1, with D possibly TRBD2 on 5 matching bases. The germline V and J ends were trimmed by 1 base and 0 bases, with 10 bases remaining between them. CDR3 size: 16 residues. From germline, CDR1 is LNHDA and CDR2 SQIVND (reference sequence). Here the CDR3 DNA reads TGTGCCAGTAGTATAGGGAGCGGCCCCTCCTACAATGAGCAGTTCTTC. As protein: CASSIGSGPSYNEQFF.

The gene calls are TRBV6-6 and TRBJ2-7; D is possibly TRBD1 or TRBD2 (6 bases each). Per germline, CDR1 MNHNY and CDR2 SVGAGI (reference sequence). This CDR3 has 15 amino acids. V lost 1 base and J 2 bases, leaving 12 bases between the germline ends. The CDR3 sequence is CASSYYGGATYEQYF. CDR3 DNA sequence: TGTGCCAGCAGTTACTACGGGGGCGCGACCTACGAGCAGTACTTC.

The chain recombines TRBV11-3 with TRBJ2-7, with TRBD2 identical over 7 bases. Germline V gives CDR1 SGHNT, CDR2 YENEEA. V lost 1 base, J lost 2 bases, and 5 bases stayed unmatched. The CDR3 consists of 15 residues. The CDR3 DNA reads as TGTGCCAGCAGCTTAGGCGGGGGAAGAGCCTACGAGCAGTACTTC. Protein sequence: CASSLGGGRAYEQYF.

J is TRBJ1-1 and V is TRBV9; 9 bases map to TRBD1. The CDR3 is 12 residues long. J gave up 12 bases and V 2 bases, and 5 bases lay outside the gene matches. Germline CDR1 is SGDLS and CDR2 is YYNGEE. The DNA of the CDR3 is TGTGCCAGCAGCGTTGGGACAGGGATGTCTTTCTTT. This gives the protein CASSVGTGMSFF.

V is TRBV27 and J is TRBJ2-2; D gene ambiguous. Germline CDR1 MNHEY, CDR2 SMNVEV (reference sequence). V dropped 6 bases and J dropped 0 bases, with 17 bases sitting between them. This CDR3 has 17 residues. The CDR3 DNA reads TGTGCCAGCAGCGCTTCTAAGGGCGGAGCGAACACCGGGGAGCTGTTTTTT. Translating it yields CASSASKGGANTGELFF.

V is TRBV9 and J is TRBJ2-7, with TRBD2 matching over 10 bases. CDR3 length: 17 amino acids. Germline V gene lookup returns CDR1 SGDLS and CDR2 YYNGEE. Germline trimming cut 4 bases from V and 5 bases from J; bases unmatched to any gene: 15. The CDR3, as DNA: TGTGCCAGCAGCCTAATACTCTCTAGCGGGAGTGGTCACGAGCAGTACTTC. This gives the protein CASSLILSSGSGHEQYF.

V is TRBV6-1 and J is TRBJ1-2; a possible D gene is TRBD1 (5 bases). CDR1 and CDR2 (germline): MNHNS, SASEGT. The V end lost 1 base, the J end lost 7 bases, and 13 bases lay between the germline ends. The CDR3 totals 14 residues. CDR3 amino acids: CASSEVAGFLGYTF. The CDR3 DNA is TGTGCCAGCAGTGAAGTCGCAGGGTTTCTTGGCTACACCTTC.

The chain joins TRBV10-3 to TRBJ1-5; no reliable D call. Germline CDR1 ENHRY, CDR2 SYGVKD. V lost 3 bases to trimming and J lost 0 bases, with 15 bases between them. This CDR3 comprises 17 residues. DNA for the CDR3: TGTGCCATCAGTGATTCAGTCGGGTCCTATAGCAATCAGCCCCAGCATTTT. Amino acids: CAISDSVGSYSNQPQHF.

J is TRBJ2-3 and V is TRBV4-2; D ambiguous. The CDR3 runs 17 residues. V was shortened by 0 bases and J by 3 bases, with 16 bases between the two germline ends. Germline-derived CDR1 and CDR2 are LGHNA and YNFKEQ. The CDR3, as DNA: TGTGCCAGCAGCCAAGAGTTCGGTGCCTTAGGGACAGATACGCAGTATTTT. It specifies CASSQEFGALGTDTQYF.

V is TRBV5-6 and J is TRBJ1-3; weak D call: TRBD1 (6 bases). This CDR3 has 15 amino acids. V was pared by 5 bases and J by 0 bases, with 12 bases between. Germline CDR1 SGHDT, CDR2 YYEEEE. CDR3 nucleotides: TGTGCCAGCAGAGCAGGGGCTTACTCTGGAAACACCATATATTTT. Amino acid sequence: CASRAGAYSGNTIYF.

In its sample, this clone was seen a few times. The chain carries TRBV4-3 and TRBJ2-3; TRBD1 agrees at 10 bases. CDR1 LGHNA and CDR2 YSLEER come from the germline V gene. The CDR3 has 15 residues. The ends lost 1 base at V and 4 bases at J; junction bases unmatched: 2. The CDR3 DNA follows: TGCGCCAGCAGCCAAGGGACAGGGGGGGCAGATACGCAGTATTTT. It yields the protein CASSQGTGGADTQYF.

V and J are TRBV4-1 and TRBJ2-5; tentatively, D is TRBD1 or TRBD2 (5 bases each). V was cut by 4 bases and J by 4 bases, with 13 bases left in between. The CDR3 spans 14 residues. The germline CDR1 and CDR2 sequences are MGHRA and YSYEKL. DNA for the CDR3: TGCGCCAGCAGCCGCCTGGGACGCCGAGAGACCCAGTACTTC. Protein product: CASSRLGRRETQYF.

This chain links TRBV28 with TRBJ2-3, with 14 bases identical to TRBD2. CDR3 length: 16 residues. In germline, CDR1 is MDHEN, CDR2 SYDVKM. V lost 5 bases and J lost 4; bases outside the gene matches: 5. In nucleotides, the CDR3 is TGTGCCAGCAGTCTGACTAGCGGGAGGGCCCCAGATACGCAGTATTTT. This sequence encodes CASSLTSGRAPDTQYF.

The chain combines TRBV5-5 with TRBJ1-2, with D tentatively TRBD1 (6 bases). This CDR3 region has 14 residues. V was shortened by 2 bases and J by 5 bases, with 13 bases between the two germline ends. Per the germline V gene, CDR1 is SGHKS and CDR2 is YYEKEE (reference sequence). CDR3 coding DNA: TGTGCCAGCAGCTTCCCTCGGACAGTTTATGGCTACACCTTC. It yields the protein CASSFPRTVYGYTF.

This clone was seen only once. The chain employs TRBV13 and TRBJ1-5, with 7 nucleotides matching TRBD1. Germline CDR1 PRHDT, CDR2 FYEKMQ (reference sequence). This CDR3 is built from 13 residues. V dropped 5 bases and J dropped 7; count of bases not matched to a gene: 5. Here the CDR3 DNA reads TGTGCCAGCAGCCCTCAGGGGGTCCAGCCCCAGCATTTT. This sequence encodes CASSPQGVQPQHF.

For the CDR3, the DNA is TGTGCCAGCAGTGTTCACCCTTCCTATGGCTACACCTTC. Translated, it gives CASSVHPSYGYTF. The chain joins TRBV28 to TRBJ1-2; D unclear. Per the germline V gene, CDR1 is MDHEN and CDR2 is SYDVKM. V was trimmed by 5 bases and J by 4 bases, leaving 11 bases between them. The CDR3 sequence is 13 residues long.

The V gene is TRBV5-4, the J gene TRBJ2-1; possible D gene TRBD2, 6 bases. The length of the CDR3 is 14 residues. Trimming took off 3 bases at V and 7 bases at J, with 14 bases between the two ends. Germline CDR1 is SGHNT and CDR2 is YYREEE (reference sequence). CDR3 residues: CASSSGTVVNEQFF. DNA of the CDR3: TGTGCCAGCAGCTCCGGGACTGTTGTAAATGAGCAGTTCTTC.

This rearrangement joins TRBV6-6 to TRBJ1-5; TRBD1 matches at 11 bases. The CDR3 is made up of 15 amino acids. In germline, CDR1 is MNHNY, CDR2 SVGAGI (reference sequence). The V segment lost 2 bases and the J segment 8 bases; nucleotides outside the gene matches: 5. CDR3 bases: TGTGCCAGCAGTTACCCCGGGACAGGGGGGGAGCCCCAGCATTTT. It translates to CASSYPGTGGEPQHF.

V gene TRBV9 combines with J gene TRBJ1-1, with D uncertain. V was trimmed by 3 bases and J by 1 base, leaving 16 bases between them. The CDR3 has 16 residues. CDR1 is SGDLS, CDR2 YYNGEE, per germline. CDR3 in DNA: TGTGCCAGCAGCGCCCTGATAGCGGTGGCGAACACTGAAGCTTTCTTT. Amino acids: CASSALIAVANTEAFF.

The CDR3 is CASSPKQNGYTF. The CDR3 bases are TGTGCCAGCTCACCGAAACAGAATGGCTACACCTTC. The chain joins TRBV18 to TRBJ1-2; D unclear. Trimming stripped 3 bases from V and 6 bases from J, with 8 bases between. Germline loops: CDR1 KGHSH, CDR2 LQKENI. This CDR3 region has 12 residues. The full variable domain, its missing parts supplied by reference TRBV18 and TRBJ1-2, is NAGVMQNPRHLVRRRGQEARLRCSPMKGHSHVYWYRQLPEEGLKFMVYLQKENIIDESGMPKERFSAEFPKEGPSILRIQQVVRGDSAAYFCASSPKQNGYTFGSGTRLTVV.